The 25 T cell receptor beta chains below come from one sample, sequenced in a study of T cell repertoires in cytomegalovirus infection. A single record per CDR3 protein comes from TCRdb applying MiXCR to the reads. The top ten hold under 9% of the sample, which has some 350,000 distinct CDR3 sequences, around 18% seen once. Sequencing was performed on PBMCs. All receptors derive from a human donor in good health (CMV status not recorded). Some clones in this sample may be carry-over from other donors' samples.

This clonotype was seen ten or more times. This rearrangement joins TRBV12-3 or TRBV12-4 to TRBJ1-1, with D tentatively TRBD1 (5 bases). The CDR3 length is 11 residues. V gave up 7 bases and J gave up 7 bases, with 10 bases separating them. The CDR3 region is CASTGGDEAFF. The CDR3 DNA is TGTGCCAGCACCGGGGGGGATGAAGCTTTCTTT.

This clonotype was detected a few times. The chain carries TRBV5-5 and TRBJ2-1, with D hard to call. V was clipped by 0 bases and J by 8 bases, with 12 bases between them. The CDR3 runs 14 residues. Germline CDR1 SGHKS, CDR2 YYEKEE (reference sequence). The chain's CDR3 is CASSLGSRGYEQFF. In DNA form, the CDR3 reads TGTGCCAGCAGCTTGGGGTCCAGAGGCTATGAGCAGTTCTTC.

The V and J genes are TRBV9 and TRBJ2-1; 7 bases are a match to TRBD2. Looked up from germline, CDR1 is SGDLS and CDR2 is YYNGEE. Unmatched junction bases numbered 9, after V lost 0 bases and J lost 6 bases. The CDR3 runs 16 residues. The CDR3 loop is CASSVEVGGPINEQFF. CDR3 coding DNA: TGTGCCAGCAGCGTAGAGGTGGGAGGGCCGATCAATGAGCAGTTCTTC.

The chain recombines TRBV11-2 with TRBJ2-1; TRBD2 agrees at 9 bases. This CDR3 is 17 amino acids long. Trimming at V came to 3 bases and at J to 3 bases, leaving 9 bases not matched to a gene. Germline CDR1 and CDR2: SGHAT and FQNNGV. The CDR3 loop reads CASSLLLSGGIYNEQFF. In DNA form, the CDR3 reads TGTGCCAGCAGCTTGCTACTCAGCGGGGGGATCTACAATGAGCAGTTCTTC.

The chain is built from TRBV4-1 and TRBJ2-7, with D perhaps matching TRBD1 or TRBD2 (6 bases each). In germline, CDR1 is MGHRA, CDR2 YSYEKL. This CDR3 region has 14 residues. The V and J ends lost 1 base and 2 bases respectively, with 9 bases between them. The CDR3 DNA reads as TGCGCCAGCAGCCAAGCTCGGGGGCCCTACGAGCAGTACTTC. Encoded protein: CASSQARGPYEQYF.

The rearrangement joins TRBV5-1 to TRBJ2-1; no definite D call. V was trimmed by 7 bases and J by 0 bases, leaving 8 bases between them. The germline V gene encodes CDR1 SGHRS and CDR2 YFSETQ. CDR3 length: 13 amino acids. This CDR3 is CASCDNSYNEQFF. CDR3 sequence (DNA): TGCGCCAGCTGCGACAACTCCTACAATGAGCAGTTCTTC.

The chain uses TRBV12-3 or TRBV12-4 and TRBJ2-2; 7 nucleotides line up with TRBD1. The CDR3 consists of 16 residues. V dropped 5 bases and J dropped 6; count of bases not matched to a gene: 12. The CDR3 spells CASSEQGPAFPGELFF. The CDR3, as DNA: TGTGCCAGCAGTGAACAGGGGCCCGCTTTCCCCGGGGAGCTGTTTTTT.

The chain has TRBV5-6 and TRBJ1-2; D remains ambiguous. Germline V gene data show CDR1 as SGHDT and CDR2 as YYEEEE. V was shortened by 6 bases and J by 8 bases, with 14 bases between the two germline ends. This CDR3 has 12 amino acids. The CDR3, as DNA: TGTGCCAGCACCGCCGCTCTAGGCGGCTACACCTTC. This sequence encodes CASTAALGGYTF.

This clonotype turned up a few times. The chain employs TRBV6-1 and TRBJ2-5; 7 bases map to TRBD1. V was pared by 6 bases and J by 2 bases, with 6 bases of the junction left unmatched. In germline, CDR1 is MNHNS, CDR2 SASEGT. The CDR3 runs 14 residues. The CDR3 reads CASRAGTVQETQYF. CDR3 DNA sequence: TGTGCCAGCAGGGCCGGGACAGTACAAGAGACCCAGTACTTC.

This clonotype turned up a few times. The rearrangement uses TRBV5-4 and TRBJ1-2; possible D gene TRBD1, 6 bases. V dropped 4 bases and J dropped 8 bases, with 18 bases sitting between them. The germline CDR1 and CDR2 sequences are SGHNT and YYREEE (reference sequence). The CDR3 sequence is 14 residues long. CDR3 sequence: CASSGGQNREGYTF. CDR3 nucleotide sequence: TGTGCCAGCAGCGGAGGGCAGAACAGGGAAGGCTACACCTTC.

This clonotype was counted ten times or more. The chain employs TRBV7-8 and TRBJ2-7; D is undetermined. Germline CDR1 reads SGHVS; CDR2 reads FQNEAQ. This CDR3 has 13 amino acids. The V end lost 5 bases, the J end lost 3 bases, and 11 bases lay between the germline ends. The CDR3 sequence is CASSLRKGYEQYF. As DNA, the CDR3 is TGTGCCAGCAGCCTTAGGAAGGGCTACGAGCAGTACTTC.

The table lists this clonotype with a few counts. The chain combines TRBV5-6 with TRBJ1-2; tentatively, D is TRBD1 (6 bases). The V gene's germline CDR1 is SGHDT and CDR2 YYEEEE. There are 16 residues in the CDR3. V shed 4 bases and J shed 3 bases, with 19 bases lying between them. The DNA for the CDR3 is TGTGCCAGCAGCCCTTGGGGCCGGGACAAATACTATGGCTACACCTTC. Translating gives CASSPWGRDKYYGYTF.

The rearrangement uses TRBV27 and TRBJ1-1, with TRBD1 matching over 9 bases. Looked up from germline, CDR1 is MNHEY and CDR2 is SMNVEV (reference sequence). Unmatched junction bases numbered 8, after V lost 6 bases and J lost 3 bases. CDR3 length: 15 amino acids. DNA of the CDR3: TGTGCCAGCAGCCCGTATCGGGACAGGGACACTGAAGCTTTCTTT. As protein: CASSPYRDRDTEAFF.

This chain links TRBV7-6 with TRBJ1-4, with a weak D call TRBD1 (6 bases). The CDR3 consists of 13 residues. The V end was cut by 7 bases, the J end by 10 bases, with 16 bases between. CDR1 and CDR2 (germline): SGHVS, FNYEAQ. The DNA of the CDR3 is TGTGCCAGCAACAAAAGACAGGAGGGAAAACTGTTTTTT. Amino acid sequence: CASNKRQEGKLFF.

V usage is TRBV7-2 and J usage is TRBJ2-5; 16 bases are a match to TRBD2. Germline CDR1 reads SGHTA; CDR2 reads FQGNSA. V lost 4 bases, J lost 11 bases, and 4 bases stayed unmatched. The CDR3 totals 14 residues. The CDR3 region is CASSSGLAGGPQYF. The CDR3 nucleotides read TGTGCCAGCAGCTCGGGACTAGCGGGGGGGCCGCAGTACTTC.

In this sample, this clonotype turned up a few times. The V gene is TRBV11-2, the J gene TRBJ2-1; perhaps TRBD1 as D (5 bases). Looked up from germline, CDR1 is SGHAT and CDR2 is FQNNGV. With 0 bases removed from V and 9 bases from J, the gap between germline ends came to 9 bases. The CDR3 totals 13 residues. This chain's CDR3 is CASSLDQGLEQFF. Here the CDR3 DNA reads TGTGCCAGCAGCTTAGACCAGGGTCTTGAGCAGTTCTTC.

This clonotype was seen more than once but under ten times. V and J are TRBV29-1 and TRBJ2-1; 9 positions agree with TRBD1. The junction had 14 bases not matched to a gene; V was cut back by 2 bases and J by 0 bases. The germline gives CDR1 SQVTM, CDR2 ANQGSEA. CDR3 length: 19 amino acids. The CDR3 sequence: CSVELWGQGGGSSYNEQFF. CDR3 DNA sequence: TGCAGCGTTGAACTCTGGGGACAGGGAGGGGGGAGCTCCTACAATGAGCAGTTCTTC.

The chain has TRBV11-2 and TRBJ2-1, with D tentatively TRBD1 (6 bases). Trimming cost V 1 base and J 8 bases, with 15 bases left between them. This CDR3 spans 15 amino acids. Per the germline V gene, CDR1 is SGHAT and CDR2 is FQNNGV. CDR3 amino acids: CASSLGGGGGDEQFF. The CDR3 DNA follows: TGTGCCAGCAGCTTAGGAGGGGGTGGGGGAGATGAGCAGTTCTTC.

This clonotype was seen a single time. This clone may be a read error of a much larger clone one base away. The rearrangement links TRBV7-2 to TRBJ2-3; the D gene could be TRBD1 or TRBD2 (5 bases each). V gave up 2 bases and J gave up 5 bases, with 11 bases separating them. This CDR3 contains 14 residues. Germline CDR1 SGHTA, CDR2 FQGNSA. CDR3 bases: TGTGCCAGCAGCTTATTGGGGGTTCAAGATACGCAGTATTTT. Its translation is CASSLLGVQDTQYF.

This clonotype was counted a few times. The rearrangement uses TRBV27 and TRBJ2-7; 7 nucleotides agree with TRBD1. Trimming cost V 7 bases and J 9 bases; bases outside gene matches: 24. Germline V gene lookup returns CDR1 MNHEY and CDR2 SMNVEV (reference sequence). This CDR3 contains 17 residues. The CDR3 sequence is CASNEKNPGQSVSGQYF. DNA of the CDR3: TGTGCCAGCAACGAAAAGAATCCGGGACAGTCAGTTTCGGGGCAGTACTTC.

This clonotype was counted a few times. The V call is TRBV4-1, the J call TRBJ2-5; TRBD2 aligns across 13 bases. CDR1 is MGHRA, CDR2 YSYEKL, per germline. This CDR3 is built from 16 residues. After removal of 2 bases from V and 2 bases from J, the junction contained 2 bases not matched to a gene. The CDR3 coding sequence is TGCGCCAGCAGCCAAAAGGGACTAGCGGGGCAAGAGACCCAGTACTTC. This sequence encodes CASSQKGLAGQETQYF.

In this sample, this clonotype turned up many times. V is TRBV12-3 or TRBV12-4 and J is TRBJ2-2; maybe TRBD1 (6 bases). V shed 4 bases and J shed 7 bases, with 10 bases lying between them. The CDR3 extends over 13 amino acids. CDR3 loop: CASSSRGSGELFF. In DNA form, the CDR3 reads TGTGCCAGCAGTTCCAGGGGTAGCGGGGAGCTGTTTTTT.

The chain joins TRBV6-7 to TRBJ2-1, with 13 bases aligning to TRBD2. TRBV6-7 is labeled an ORF, and its function is uncertain. The CDR3 loop spans 15 amino acids. With V trimmed by 4 bases and J by 10 bases, 7 bases remained unmatched. CDR3 loop: CASSSRTSGSSEQFF. In DNA form, the CDR3 reads TGTGCCAGCAGTTCCAGGACTAGCGGGAGCTCCGAGCAGTTCTTC.

The CDR3 DNA reads TGTGCCGGAAGGGACGGCACTGAAGCTTTCTTT. The encoded protein is CAGRDGTEAFF. The chain uses TRBV12-3 or TRBV12-4 and TRBJ1-1; a weak D match, TRBD1 (5 bases). V was cut by 11 bases and J by 4 bases, with 11 bases left in between. This CDR3 is 11 amino acids long.

There are a few counts of this clonotype. V gene TRBV6-1 combines with J gene TRBJ2-7; no clear D. Germline CDR1 is MNHNS and CDR2 is SASEGT. The CDR3 spans 11 residues. V lost 6 bases to trimming and J lost 6 bases, with 9 bases between them. In DNA, the CDR3 is TGTGCCAGCAGAGAGTCCGGCGAGCAGTACTTC. Translated, it gives CASRESGEQYF.